Shown below are 17 T cell receptor beta chains from a single sample sequenced in a study of blood T cell repertoires in COVID-19. This table comes from immunoSEQ multiplex PCR, and its TCRdb copy is limited to in-frame clones, with some not included. The sample carries about 230,000 clones, about four fifths recorded once. Source material: peripheral blood. The receptors shown here come from a woman of 80 years or more with COVID-19, enrolled during active disease.

This clone was seen only a few times. This chain uses TRBV18 with TRBJ2-3; 14 bases align to TRBD2. Germline V CDR1 and CDR2: KGHSH, LQKENI. With 4 bases clipped from V and 5 bases from J, the junction kept 5 bases outside the gene matches. This CDR3 has 16 amino acids. This chain's CDR3 is CASSRGLAGAEDTQYF. CDR3 DNA sequence: TGTGCCAGCTCACGGGGACTAGCGGGAGCTGAAGATACGCAGTATTTT.

J is TRBJ1-1 and V is TRBV29-1, with unresolved D. The germline V and J ends were trimmed by 5 bases and 1 base, with 5 bases remaining between them. Germline V gives CDR1 SQVTM, CDR2 ANQGSEA. This CDR3 has 11 amino acids. CDR3 DNA: TGCAGCGTTCTCGGGAACACTGAAGCTTTCTTT. It translates to CSVLGNTEAFF.

The chain couples TRBV28 to TRBJ2-5; 11 nucleotides agree with TRBD1. This CDR3 is built from 16 residues. CDR1 MDHEN and CDR2 SYDVKM come from the germline V gene. V was clipped by 6 bases and J by 4 bases; unmatched bases: 10. The CDR3 loop reads CASSPRTGGPGETQYF. CDR3 bases: TGTGCCAGCAGCCCTCGGACAGGGGGCCCGGGAGAGACCCAGTACTTC.

CDR3 nucleotides: TGTGCCAGCAGGAGGAACCTAGGAACCACTGAAGCTTTCTTT. This sequence encodes CASRRNLGTTEAFF. V usage is TRBV28 and J usage is TRBJ1-1; D is uncertain. The CDR3 is 14 residues long. Per the germline V gene, CDR1 is MDHEN and CDR2 is SYDVKM. V lost 6 bases and J lost 4, with 15 bases in between.

This chain joins TRBV18 and TRBJ1-6; possibly TRBD1 for D (5 bases). Germline V CDR1 and CDR2: KGHSH, LQKENI. Trimming removed 6 bases at V and 7 bases at J, with 16 bases between. There are 15 residues in the CDR3. In DNA, the CDR3 is TGTGCCAGCTCCCCCTCCCAGGGCAAAAATTCACCCCTCCACTTT. It specifies CASSPSQGKNSPLHF.

The V call is TRBV5-4, the J call TRBJ1-6, with D possibly TRBD1 on 6 matching bases. The CDR3 totals 15 residues. Per the germline V gene, CDR1 is SGHNT and CDR2 is YYREEE (reference sequence). V dropped 3 bases and J dropped 9 bases, with 16 bases sitting between them. CDR3 amino acids: CASSSGHRVGSPLHF. CDR3 in DNA: TGTGCCAGCAGCTCAGGACACAGGGTGGGTTCACCCCTCCACTTT.

The V and J genes are TRBV4-1 and TRBJ1-1; the match to TRBD1 covers 7 bases. V lost 3 bases to trimming and J lost 0 bases; unmatched junction nucleotides: 4. Germline CDR1 reads MGHRA; CDR2 reads YSYEKL. The CDR3 is 15 amino acids. The CDR3 coding sequence is TGCGCCAGCAGCCATATGACAGGGCTGAACACTGAAGCTTTCTTT. This codes for CASSHMTGLNTEAFF.

The V gene is TRBV28, the J gene TRBJ1-2; D possibly corresponds to TRBD1 (5 bases). V was trimmed by 3 bases and J by 5 bases, leaving 7 bases between them. The germline V gene encodes CDR1 MDHEN and CDR2 SYDVKM. This CDR3 contains 12 residues. For the CDR3, the DNA is TGTGCCAGCAGTTTCCAGGGATATGGCTACACCTTC. This sequence encodes CASSFQGYGYTF.

This chain links TRBV28 with TRBJ1-2; D gene ambiguous. Germline V gives CDR1 MDHEN, CDR2 SYDVKM. The CDR3 totals 15 residues. Trimming left V 4 bases short and J 4 bases short, with 16 bases between. CDR3 nucleotides: TGTGCCAGCAGTTCCCCGGGTAGGCCGGGCTATGGCTACACCTTC. It specifies CASSSPGRPGYGYTF.

This clone was seen just once. The rearrangement joins TRBV5-1 to TRBJ1-1; no definite D call. The CDR3 runs to 15 residues. Trimming pared 0 bases from V and 5 bases from J, leaving 14 bases between. Germline V gene lookup returns CDR1 SGHRS and CDR2 YFSETQ. CDR3 sequence (DNA): TGCGCCAGCAGCTTGGAGCAACTGGGGAGTACTGAAGCTTTCTTT. Its translation is CASSLEQLGSTEAFF.

As concerns this clone: A much larger clone sits a single nucleotide away, making a read error possible. The chain carries TRBV28 and TRBJ2-6; D uncertain. V was trimmed by 6 bases and J by 0 bases, leaving 3 bases between them. From germline, CDR1 is MDHEN and CDR2 SYDVKM. The length of the CDR3 is 13 residues. For the CDR3, the DNA is TGTGCCAGCAGGAGCTCTGGGGCCAACGTCCTGACTTTC. It yields the protein CASRSSGANVLTF.

The CDR3 nucleotides are TGTGCCAGCAGATACACACACAGGGGAAACACTGAAGCTTTCTTT. It codes for CASRYTHRGNTEAFF. The rearrangement joins TRBV6-5 to TRBJ1-1; 7 bases align to TRBD1. The CDR3 extends over 15 amino acids. V shed 6 bases and J 2 bases; nucleotides not matched to a gene: 9. The germline gives CDR1 MNHEY, CDR2 SVGAGI.

The chain employs TRBV23-1 and TRBJ1-1; 10 bases are shared with TRBD1. TRBV23-1 is treated as an ORF (open reading frame) with a function not yet certain. The junction had 25 bases not matched to a gene; V was cut back by 4 bases and J by 2 bases. This CDR3 is built from 22 residues. The CDR3 sequence is CASSPTGGVLPQYSRPNTEAFF. The CDR3 region has the DNA TGCGCCAGCAGTCCGACAGGGGGCGTACTGCCGCAATACTCCCGCCCCAACACTGAAGCTTTCTTT.

The rearrangement joins TRBV9 to TRBJ2-7, with D perhaps matching TRBD2 (6 bases). The CDR3 runs to 14 residues. Germline CDR1 reads SGDLS; CDR2 reads YYNGEE. The germline V and J ends were trimmed by 3 bases and 6 bases, with 16 bases remaining between them. The CDR3 spells CASSDRDWLGEQYF. For the CDR3, the DNA is TGTGCCAGCAGCGACCGGGACTGGCTGGGCGAGCAGTACTTC.

The chain couples TRBV9 to TRBJ2-7; 8 positions agree with TRBD2. The junction had 14 bases not matched to a gene; V was cut back by 4 bases and J by 5 bases. The germline V gene has CDR1 SGDLS and CDR2 YYNGEE. There are 16 residues in the CDR3. The CDR3 DNA sequence: TGTGCCAGCAGCCGGGGGGCGAGCGGGAGTAGGGACGAGCAGTACTTC. This translates into CASSRGASGSRDEQYF.

This chain connects TRBV7-2 to TRBJ2-1; 11 bases line up with TRBD2. The V segment lost 5 bases and the J segment 9 bases; nucleotides outside the gene matches: 9. Germline V gene sequence: CDR1 SGHTA, CDR2 FQGNSA. The CDR3 sequence is 15 residues long. DNA of the CDR3: TGTGCCAGCAGCCCCACCCCACTAGCGGGAGTTGAGCAGTTCTTC. This sequence encodes CASSPTPLAGVEQFF.

V and J are TRBV2 and TRBJ1-6, with D unclear. V was trimmed by 4 bases and J by 9 bases, leaving 19 bases between them. The CDR3 sequence is 16 residues long. Germline CDR1 SNHLY, CDR2 FYNNEI. Here the CDR3 reads CASSGEGGFGSSPLHF. Here the CDR3 DNA reads TGTGCCAGCAGTGGGGAGGGTGGGTTCGGCAGTTCACCCCTCCACTTT.